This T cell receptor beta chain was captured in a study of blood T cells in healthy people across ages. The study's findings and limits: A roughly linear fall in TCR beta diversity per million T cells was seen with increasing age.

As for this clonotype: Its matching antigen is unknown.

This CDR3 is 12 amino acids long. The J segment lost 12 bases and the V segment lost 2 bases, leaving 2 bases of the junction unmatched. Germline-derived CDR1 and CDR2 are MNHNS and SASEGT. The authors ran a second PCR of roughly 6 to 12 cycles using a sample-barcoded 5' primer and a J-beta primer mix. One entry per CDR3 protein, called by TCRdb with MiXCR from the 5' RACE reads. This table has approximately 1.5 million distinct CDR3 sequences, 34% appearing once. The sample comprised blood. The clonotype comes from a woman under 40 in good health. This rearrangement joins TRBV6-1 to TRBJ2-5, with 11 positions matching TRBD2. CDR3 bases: TGTGCCAGCAGTGAAACTAGCGGGAGCGAGTACTTC. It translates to CASSETSGSEYF.